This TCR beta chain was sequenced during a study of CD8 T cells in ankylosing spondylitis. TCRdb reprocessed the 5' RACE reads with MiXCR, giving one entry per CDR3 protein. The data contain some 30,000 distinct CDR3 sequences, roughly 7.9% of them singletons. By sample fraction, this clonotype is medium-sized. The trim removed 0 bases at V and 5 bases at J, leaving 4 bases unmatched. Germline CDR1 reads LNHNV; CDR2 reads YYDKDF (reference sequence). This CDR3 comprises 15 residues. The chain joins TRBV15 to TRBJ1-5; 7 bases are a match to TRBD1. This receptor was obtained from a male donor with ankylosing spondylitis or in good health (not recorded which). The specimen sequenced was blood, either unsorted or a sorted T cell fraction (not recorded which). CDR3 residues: CATSREQGGHQPQHF. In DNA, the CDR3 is TGTGCCACCAGCAGAGAACAAGGGGGCCATCAGCCCCAGCATTTT.